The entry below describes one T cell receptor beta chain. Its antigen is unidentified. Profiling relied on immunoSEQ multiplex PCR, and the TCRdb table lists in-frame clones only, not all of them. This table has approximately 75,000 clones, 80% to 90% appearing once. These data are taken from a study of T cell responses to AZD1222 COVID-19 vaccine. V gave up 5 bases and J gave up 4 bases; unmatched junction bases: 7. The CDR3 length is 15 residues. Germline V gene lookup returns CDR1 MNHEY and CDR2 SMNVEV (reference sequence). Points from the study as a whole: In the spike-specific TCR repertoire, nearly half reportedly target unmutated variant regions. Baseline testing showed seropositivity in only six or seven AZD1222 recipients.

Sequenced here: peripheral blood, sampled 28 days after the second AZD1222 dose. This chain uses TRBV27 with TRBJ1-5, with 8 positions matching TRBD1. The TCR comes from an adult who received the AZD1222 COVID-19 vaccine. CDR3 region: CASSQQGQANQPQHF. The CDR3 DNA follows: TGTGCCAGCAGTCAACAGGGACAGGCAAATCAGCCCCAGCATTTT.